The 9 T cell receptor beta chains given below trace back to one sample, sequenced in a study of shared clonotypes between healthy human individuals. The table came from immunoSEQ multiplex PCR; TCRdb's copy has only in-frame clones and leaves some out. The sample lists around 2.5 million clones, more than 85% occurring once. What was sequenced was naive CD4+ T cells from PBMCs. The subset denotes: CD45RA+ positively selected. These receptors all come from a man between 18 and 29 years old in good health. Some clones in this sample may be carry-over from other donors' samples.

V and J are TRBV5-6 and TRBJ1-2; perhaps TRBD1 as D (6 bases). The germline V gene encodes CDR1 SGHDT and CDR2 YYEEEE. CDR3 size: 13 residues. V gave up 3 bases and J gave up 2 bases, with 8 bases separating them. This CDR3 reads CASSYRDNYGYTF. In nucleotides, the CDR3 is TGTGCCAGCAGCTACAGGGACAACTATGGCTACACCTTC.

As DNA, the CDR3 is TGCAGTGTCCTAGCGGCTATGGAGCAGTACTTC. Its protein product is CSVLAAMEQYF. The V gene is TRBV20-1, the J gene TRBJ2-7, with TRBD2 identical over 7 bases. The CDR3 is made up of 11 amino acids. Germline values: CDR1 DFQATT, CDR2 SNEGSKA (reference sequence). The V and J ends lost 7 bases and 7 bases, in that order; junction bases with no gene match: 7.

The CDR3 spells CSVAGRSPLDEQYF. The CDR3 nucleotides read TGCAGCGTCGCGGGACGGAGCCCGTTGGACGAGCAGTACTTC. This sequence joins TRBV29-1 and TRBJ2-7, with D tentatively TRBD2 (6 bases). This CDR3 contains 14 residues. Trimming shortened V by 6 bases and J by 5 bases, and 20 bases separated the two germline ends. Per the germline V gene, CDR1 is SQVTM and CDR2 is ANQGSEA.

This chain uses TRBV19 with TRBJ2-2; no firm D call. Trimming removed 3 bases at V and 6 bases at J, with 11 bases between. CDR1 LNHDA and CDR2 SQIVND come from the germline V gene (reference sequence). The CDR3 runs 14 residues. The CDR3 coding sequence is TGTGCCAGTAGTATCTCGGGTATTGCCGGGGAGCTGTTTTTT. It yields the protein CASSISGIAGELFF. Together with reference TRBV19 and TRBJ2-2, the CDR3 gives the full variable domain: DGGITQSPKYLFRKEGQNVTLSCEQNLNHDAMYWYRQDPGQGLRLIYYSQIVNDFQKGDIAEGYSVSREKKESFPLTVTSAQKNPTAFYLCASSISGIAGELFFGEGSRLTVL.

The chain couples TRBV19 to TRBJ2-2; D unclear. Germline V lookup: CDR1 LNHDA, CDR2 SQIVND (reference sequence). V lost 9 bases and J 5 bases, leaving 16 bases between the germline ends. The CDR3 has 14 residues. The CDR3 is CASTREWVTGELFF. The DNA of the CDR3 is TGTGCCAGCACAAGGGAATGGGTAACCGGGGAGCTGTTTTTT.

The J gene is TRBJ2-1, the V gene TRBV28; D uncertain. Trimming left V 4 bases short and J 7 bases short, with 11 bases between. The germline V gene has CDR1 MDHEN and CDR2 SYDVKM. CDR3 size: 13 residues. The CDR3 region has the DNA TGTGCCAGCAGTTCCTTAACAGCTAATGAGCAGTTCTTC. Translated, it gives CASSSLTANEQFF.

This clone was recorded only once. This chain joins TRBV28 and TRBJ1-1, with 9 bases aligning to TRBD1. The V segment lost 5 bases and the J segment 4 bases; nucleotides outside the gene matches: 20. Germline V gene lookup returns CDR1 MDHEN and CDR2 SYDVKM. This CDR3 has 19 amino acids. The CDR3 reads CASSPTWGTGRGRGTEAFF. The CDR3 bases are TGTGCCAGCAGTCCCACCTGGGGGACAGGGCGAGGGAGAGGCACTGAAGCTTTCTTT.

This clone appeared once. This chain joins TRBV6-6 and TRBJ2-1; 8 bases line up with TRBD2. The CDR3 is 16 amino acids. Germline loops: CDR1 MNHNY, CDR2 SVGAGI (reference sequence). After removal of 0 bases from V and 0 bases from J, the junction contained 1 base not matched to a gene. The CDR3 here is CASSYSGLVSYNEQFF. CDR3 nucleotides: TGTGCCAGCAGTTACTCGGGACTAGTCTCCTACAATGAGCAGTTCTTC.

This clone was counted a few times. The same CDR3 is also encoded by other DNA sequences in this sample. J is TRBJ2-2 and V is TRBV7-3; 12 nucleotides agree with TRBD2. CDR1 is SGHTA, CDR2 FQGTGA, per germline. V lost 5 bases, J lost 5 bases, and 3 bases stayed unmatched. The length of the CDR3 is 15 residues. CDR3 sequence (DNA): TGTGCCAGCAGCCCCGGACTAGCGGGAACCGGGGAGCTGTTTTTT. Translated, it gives CASSPGLAGTGELFF.